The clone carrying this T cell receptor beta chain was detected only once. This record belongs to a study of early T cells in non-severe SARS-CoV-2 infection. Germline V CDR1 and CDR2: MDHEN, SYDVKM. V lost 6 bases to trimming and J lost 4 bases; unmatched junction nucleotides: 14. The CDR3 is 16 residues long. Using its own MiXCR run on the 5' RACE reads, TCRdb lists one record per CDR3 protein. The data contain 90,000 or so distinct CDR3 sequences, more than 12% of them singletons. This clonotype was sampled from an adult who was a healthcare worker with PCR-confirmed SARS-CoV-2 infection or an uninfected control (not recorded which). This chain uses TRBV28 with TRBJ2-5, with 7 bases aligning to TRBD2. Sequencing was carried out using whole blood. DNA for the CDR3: TGTGCCAGCAGCCCTGCGTCGGCTAGCGGACGAGAGACCCAGTACTTC. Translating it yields CASSPASASGRETQYF.